The clone carrying this T cell receptor beta chain was detected a few times. Other DNA sequences from this sample encode an identical CDR3 as well. The length of the CDR3 is 13 residues. Trimming stripped 5 bases from V and 4 bases from J, with 11 bases between. This entry belongs to a study of blood T cell repertoires in COVID-19. On the study more broadly: PBMCs, B-cell-depleted T cells, or T cells were the source of the cDNA or gDNA that made up the material.

Authors' analysis steps: By means of reference gene primer amplification, nucleated cell counts were estimated. The assay was immunoSEQ multiplex PCR, and TCRdb's table has in-frame clones only and misses some. That table supplies the V and J calls and clone size; D and trimming were determined from the DNA. The sample consists of 200,000 to 300,000 clones, 85% to 90% of them appearing once. Sequencing was carried out using peripheral blood. The rearrangement joins TRBV12-3 or TRBV12-4 to TRBJ1-2; TRBD1 might be the D (5 bases). The sequence came from a woman in her fifties or sixties with COVID-19, enrolled during active disease. CDR3 region: CASSPQGTYGYTF. The CDR3 region has the DNA TGTGCCAGCAGTCCTCAGGGAACCTATGGCTACACCTTC.